This entry concerns a single TCR beta chain. V was pared by 1 base and J by 7 bases, with 8 bases between. The germline V gene has CDR1 MNHEY and CDR2 SMNVEV (reference sequence). This CDR3 contains 14 residues. Clones were read by immunoSEQ multiplex PCR, and TCRdb kept only the in-frame ones, dropping some. The sample holds some 64,000 clones, 75% to 90% seen once. The data are from a study of technical replicates of blood from several donors. This TCR was sampled from a human donor in good health. Some clones in this sample may be carry-over from other donors' samples. The sample taken for sequencing was PBMCs. This chain uses TRBV27 with TRBJ1-6; weak D call: TRBD1 (6 bases). CDR3 in amino acids: CASSLLGQNSPLHF. The CDR3 bases are TGTGCCAGCAGTTTATTAGGACAGAATTCACCCCTCCACTTT.